This T cell receptor (beta chain) emerged from a study of blood T cell repertoires in COVID-19. Study-wide background: COVID-19 samples collected from the United States, Italy and Spain covered acute and convalescent phases. T cells, B-cell-depleted T cells, or PBMCs supplied cDNA or gDNA.

Authors' processing steps: Cell counts per sample came from amplifying reference gene primers. Generated by immunoSEQ multiplex PCR, the TCRdb table keeps only in-frame clones and is missing some. V and J calls and clone size are as listed in that table; D and trimming were resolved from the DNA. The profile shows roughly 62,000 clones, around 86% of them singletons. V dropped 0 bases and J dropped 4; count of bases not matched to a gene: 8. Germline V lookup: CDR1 SGHNT, CDR2 YYREEE (reference sequence). This CDR3 comprises 17 residues. The sequencing sample was made of peripheral blood. The source is a human donor with active COVID-19. The donor label of this sample is uncertain. The gene calls are TRBV5-4 and TRBJ2-3, with 10 bases aligning to TRBD2. CDR3 in amino acids: CASSLAGSGRPSDTQYF. CDR3 coding DNA: TGTGCCAGCAGCTTGGCCGGTAGCGGGAGGCCTTCAGATACGCAGTATTTT.